This entry lists 7 T cell receptor beta chains sequenced from one sample in a study of T cell changes during pregnancy in multiple sclerosis. Assay used: immunoSEQ multiplex PCR; TCRdb lists only in-frame clones, some missing. This table holds tens of thousands of clones, roughly 92% found once. The specimen was peripheral blood, collected in the second trimester of pregnancy. The source is a female donor in good health, enrolled as a control in a pregnancy study.

The genes are TRBV30 and TRBJ1-4; 8 positions match TRBD1. The CDR3 length is 15 residues. The V gene's germline CDR1 is GTSNPN and CDR2 SVGIG (reference sequence). J gave up 3 bases and V 4 bases, and 7 bases lay outside the gene matches. CDR3 sequence reads: CAWTKDRVANEKLFF. The CDR3 DNA sequence: TGTGCCTGGACGAAGGACAGGGTAGCTAATGAAAAACTGTTTTTT.

The V and J genes are TRBV11-3 and TRBJ1-5; a weak D match, TRBD1 (5 bases). CDR1 and CDR2 from the germline V gene are SGHNT and YENEEA. With 4 bases removed from V and 4 bases from J, the gap between germline ends came to 11 bases. The CDR3 covers 14 residues. Here the CDR3 reads CASSWTRGNQPQHF. Written as DNA, the CDR3 is TGTGCCAGCAGCTGGACCCGGGGGAATCAGCCCCAGCATTTT.

This clone has a single count. The chain is built from TRBV10-3 and TRBJ1-3; D possibly corresponds to TRBD1 (6 bases). V lost 5 bases and J lost 1, with 12 bases in between. The CDR3 length is 15 residues. Germline V lookup: CDR1 ENHRY, CDR2 SYGVKD. CDR3 coding DNA: TGTGCCATCAGTTCGACAGGAACTTCTGGAAACACCATATATTTT. Translation: CAISSTGTSGNTIYF.

The count of this clone is one. The rearrangement links TRBV4-1 to TRBJ2-7; no definite D call. With 2 bases removed from V and 3 bases from J, the gap between germline ends came to 8 bases. Germline-derived CDR1 and CDR2 are MGHRA and YSYEKL. This CDR3 is 13 amino acids long. The CDR3 nucleotides are TGCGCCAGCAGCCAAAGCGAATTCTACGAGCAGTACTTC. Protein sequence: CASSQSEFYEQYF.

The chain links TRBV7-2 to TRBJ2-7; D unclear. V was trimmed by 2 bases and J by 3 bases, leaving 14 bases between them. This CDR3 comprises 15 residues. The germline V gene has CDR1 SGHTA and CDR2 FQGNSA. The CDR3 sequence is CASSLIWAVDYEQYF. The CDR3 nucleotides read TGTGCCAGCAGCTTAATCTGGGCAGTTGACTACGAGCAGTACTTC.

This chain joins TRBV5-4 and TRBJ2-3; 7 bases are shared with TRBD2. Unmatched junction bases numbered 3, after V lost 5 bases and J lost 3 bases. The germline V gene encodes CDR1 SGHNT and CDR2 YYREEE (reference sequence). CDR3 length equals 13 residues. CDR3 region: CASRLASTDTQYF. The CDR3 nucleotides are TGTGCCAGCAGACTAGCGTCAACAGATACGCAGTATTTT. The complete variable domain, with remaining parts taken from reference TRBV5-4 and TRBJ2-3, reads ETGVTQSPTHLIKTRGQQVTLRCSSQSGHNTVSWYQQALGQGPQFIFQYYREEENGRGNFPPRFSGLQFPNYSSELNVNALELDDSALYLCASRLASTDTQYFGPGTRLTVL.

This sequence joins TRBV10-3 and TRBJ1-1, with 7 bases aligning to TRBD1. Germline V CDR1 and CDR2: ENHRY, SYGVKD. With 4 bases clipped from V and 1 base from J, the junction kept 9 bases outside the gene matches. The CDR3 extends over 16 amino acids. For the CDR3, the DNA is TGTGCCATCAGTGTATCTAAGGGGGCTGGGAACACTGAAGCTTTCTTT. It encodes CAISVSKGAGNTEAFF.